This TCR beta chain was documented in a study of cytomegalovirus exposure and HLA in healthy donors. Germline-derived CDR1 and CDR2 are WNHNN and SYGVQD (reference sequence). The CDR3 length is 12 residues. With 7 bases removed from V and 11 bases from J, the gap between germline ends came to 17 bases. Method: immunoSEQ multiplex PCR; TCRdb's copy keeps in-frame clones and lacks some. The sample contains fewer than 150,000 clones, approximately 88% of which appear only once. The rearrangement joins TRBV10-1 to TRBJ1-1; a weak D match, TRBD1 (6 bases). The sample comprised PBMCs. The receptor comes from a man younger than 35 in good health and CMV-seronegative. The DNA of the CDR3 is TGCGCCAGCAAGGTGGGGGGGCAGGACGCTTTCTTT. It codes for CASKVGGQDAFF.